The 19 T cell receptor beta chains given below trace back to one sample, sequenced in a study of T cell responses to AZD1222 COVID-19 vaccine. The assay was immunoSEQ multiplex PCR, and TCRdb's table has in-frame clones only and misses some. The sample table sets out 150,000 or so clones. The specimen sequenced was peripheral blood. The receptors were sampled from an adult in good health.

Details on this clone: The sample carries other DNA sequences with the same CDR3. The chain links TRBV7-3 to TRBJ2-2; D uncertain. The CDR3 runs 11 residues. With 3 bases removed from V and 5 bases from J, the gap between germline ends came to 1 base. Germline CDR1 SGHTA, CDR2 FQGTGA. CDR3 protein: CASSLTGELFF. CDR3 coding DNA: TGTGCCAGCAGCTTGACCGGGGAGCTGTTTTTT. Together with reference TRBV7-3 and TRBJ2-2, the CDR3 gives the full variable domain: GAGVSQTPSNKVTEKGKYVELRCDPISGHTALYWYRQSLGQGPEFLIYFQGTGAADDSGLPNDRFFAVRPEGSVSTLKIQRTERGDSAVYLCASSLTGELFFGEGSRLTVL.

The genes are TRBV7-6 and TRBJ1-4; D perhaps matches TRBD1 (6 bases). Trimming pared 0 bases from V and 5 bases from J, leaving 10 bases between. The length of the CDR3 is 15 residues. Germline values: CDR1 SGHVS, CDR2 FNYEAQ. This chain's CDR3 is CASSLAPRGNEKLFF. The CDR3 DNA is TGTGCCAGCAGCTTAGCCCCCAGGGGCAATGAAAAACTGTTTTTT.

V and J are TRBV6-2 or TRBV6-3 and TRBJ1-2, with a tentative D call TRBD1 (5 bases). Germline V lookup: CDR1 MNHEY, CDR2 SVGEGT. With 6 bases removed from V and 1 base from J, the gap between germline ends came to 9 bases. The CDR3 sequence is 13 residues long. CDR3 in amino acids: CASSMDINYGYTF. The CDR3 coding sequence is TGTGCCAGCAGCATGGACATTAACTATGGCTACACCTTC.

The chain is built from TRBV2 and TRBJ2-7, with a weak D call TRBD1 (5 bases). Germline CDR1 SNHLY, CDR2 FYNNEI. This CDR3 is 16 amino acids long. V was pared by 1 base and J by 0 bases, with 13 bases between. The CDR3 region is CASSEGYRSSSYEQYF. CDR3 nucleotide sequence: TGTGCCAGCAGTGAAGGGTACAGGTCAAGCTCCTACGAGCAGTACTTC.

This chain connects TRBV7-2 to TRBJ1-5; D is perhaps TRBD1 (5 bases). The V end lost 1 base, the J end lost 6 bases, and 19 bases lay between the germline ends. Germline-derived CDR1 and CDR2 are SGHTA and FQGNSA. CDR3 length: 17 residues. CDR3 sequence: CASSLERGINGFQPQHF. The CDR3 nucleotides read TGTGCCAGCAGCTTAGAACGGGGGATCAACGGCTTTCAGCCCCAGCATTTT.

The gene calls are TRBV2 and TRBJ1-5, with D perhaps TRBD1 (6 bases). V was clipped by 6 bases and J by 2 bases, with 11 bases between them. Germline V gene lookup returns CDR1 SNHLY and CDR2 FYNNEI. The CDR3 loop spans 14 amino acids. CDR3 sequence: CASSPQGGNQPQHF. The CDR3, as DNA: TGTGCCAGCAGCCCACAGGGTGGCAATCAGCCCCAGCATTTT. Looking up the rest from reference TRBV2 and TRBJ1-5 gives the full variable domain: EPEVTQTPSHQVTQMGQEVILRCVPISNHLYFYWYRQILGQKVEFLVSFYNNEISEKSEIFDDQFSVERPDGSNFTLKIRSTKLEDSAMYFCASSPQGGNQPQHFGDGTRLSIL.

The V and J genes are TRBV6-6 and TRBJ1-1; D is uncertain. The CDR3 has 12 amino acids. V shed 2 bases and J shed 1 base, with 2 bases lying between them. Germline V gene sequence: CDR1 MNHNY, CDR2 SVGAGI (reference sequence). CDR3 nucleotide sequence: TGTGCCAGCAGTTACCCGAACACTGAAGCTTTCTTT. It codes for CASSYPNTEAFF.

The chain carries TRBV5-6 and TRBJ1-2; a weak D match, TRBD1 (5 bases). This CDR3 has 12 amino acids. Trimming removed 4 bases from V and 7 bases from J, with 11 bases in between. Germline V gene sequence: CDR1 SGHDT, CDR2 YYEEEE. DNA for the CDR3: TGTGCCAGCAGCCCCTCGGACATTGGCTACACCTTC. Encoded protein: CASSPSDIGYTF.

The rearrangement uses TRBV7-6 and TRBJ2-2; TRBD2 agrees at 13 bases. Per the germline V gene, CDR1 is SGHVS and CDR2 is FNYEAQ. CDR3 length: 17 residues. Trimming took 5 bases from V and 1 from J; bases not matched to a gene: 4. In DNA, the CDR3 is TGTGCCAGCAGCGCTGGACTAGCGGGGGTGAACACCGGGGAGCTGTTTTTT. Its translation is CASSAGLAGVNTGELFF.

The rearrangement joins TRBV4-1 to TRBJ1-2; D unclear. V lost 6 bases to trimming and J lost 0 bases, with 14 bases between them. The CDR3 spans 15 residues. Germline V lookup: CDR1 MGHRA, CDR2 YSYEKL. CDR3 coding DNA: TGCGCCAGCAGTCACAATCTGCCCACTAACTATGGCTACACCTTC. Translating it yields CASSHNLPTNYGYTF.

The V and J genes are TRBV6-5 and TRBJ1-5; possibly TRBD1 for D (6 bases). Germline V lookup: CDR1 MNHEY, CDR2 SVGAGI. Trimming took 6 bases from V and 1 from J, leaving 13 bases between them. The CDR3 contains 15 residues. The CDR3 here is CASSGVQGSNQPQHF. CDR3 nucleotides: TGTGCCAGCAGCGGGGTTCAGGGGAGCAATCAGCCCCAGCATTTT.

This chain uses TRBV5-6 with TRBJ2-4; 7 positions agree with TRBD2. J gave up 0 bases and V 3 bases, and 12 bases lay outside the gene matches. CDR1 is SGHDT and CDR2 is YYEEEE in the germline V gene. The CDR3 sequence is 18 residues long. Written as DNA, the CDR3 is TGTGCCAGCAGCTACCGGGACTACGATATACTAGCCAAAAACATTCAGTACTTC. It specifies CASSYRDYDILAKNIQYF.

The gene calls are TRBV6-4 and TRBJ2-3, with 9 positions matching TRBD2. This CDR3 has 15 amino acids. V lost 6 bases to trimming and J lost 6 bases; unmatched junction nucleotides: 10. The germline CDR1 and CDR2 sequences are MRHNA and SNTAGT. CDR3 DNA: TGTGCCAGCAGCATAACTGCGGGGGGGCCGGATACGCAGTATTTT. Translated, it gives CASSITAGGPDTQYF.

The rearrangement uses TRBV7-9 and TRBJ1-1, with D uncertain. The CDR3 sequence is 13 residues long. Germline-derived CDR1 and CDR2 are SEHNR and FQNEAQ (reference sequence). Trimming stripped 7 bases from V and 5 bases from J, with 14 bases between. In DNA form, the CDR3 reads TGTGCCAGCAAACAAGGATTGAGTACTGAAGCTTTCTTT. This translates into CASKQGLSTEAFF.

The CDR3 protein is CASSSPGTGSYEQYF. The CDR3 DNA reads as TGTGCCAGTAGCTCTCCCGGGACAGGGTCCTACGAGCAGTACTTC. This chain uses TRBV19 with TRBJ2-7, with TRBD1 identical over 9 bases. J lost 1 base, V lost 6 bases, and 7 bases had no gene match. CDR3 size: 15 residues. The germline V gene encodes CDR1 LNHDA and CDR2 SQIVND (reference sequence).

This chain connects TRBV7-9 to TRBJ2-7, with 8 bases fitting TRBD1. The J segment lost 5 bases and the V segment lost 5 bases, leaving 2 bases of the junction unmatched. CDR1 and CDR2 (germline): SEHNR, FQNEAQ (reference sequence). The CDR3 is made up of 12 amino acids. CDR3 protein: CASSETGDEQYF. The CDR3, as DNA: TGTGCCAGCAGCGAGACAGGGGACGAGCAGTACTTC.

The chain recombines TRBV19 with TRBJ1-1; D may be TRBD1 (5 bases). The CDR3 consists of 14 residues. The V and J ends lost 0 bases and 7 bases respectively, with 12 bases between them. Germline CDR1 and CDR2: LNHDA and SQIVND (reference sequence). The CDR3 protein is CASSIDRGGVEAFF. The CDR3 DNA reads TGTGCCAGTAGTATAGACCGTGGGGGGGTTGAAGCTTTCTTT.

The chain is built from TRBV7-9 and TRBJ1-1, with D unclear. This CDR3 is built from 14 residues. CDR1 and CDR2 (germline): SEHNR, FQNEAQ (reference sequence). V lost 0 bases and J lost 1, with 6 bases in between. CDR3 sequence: CASSLASENTEAFF. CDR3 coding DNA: TGTGCCAGCAGCTTAGCTTCCGAGAACACTGAAGCTTTCTTT.

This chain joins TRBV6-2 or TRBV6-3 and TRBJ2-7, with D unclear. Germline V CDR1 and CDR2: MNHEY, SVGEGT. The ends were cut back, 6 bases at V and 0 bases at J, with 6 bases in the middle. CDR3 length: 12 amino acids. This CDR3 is CASSRGSYEQYF. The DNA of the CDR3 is TGTGCCAGCAGCCGAGGCTCCTACGAGCAGTACTTC.